Included here is one TCR beta chain sequence, with context. Antigen specificity is unknown. This entry comes from a study of CD4 T cells in relation to SARS-CoV-2 and coronaviruses. The wider study: The restricting HLA molecule for shared crossreactive spike epitopes was mapped. Study conclusions and caveats: SARS-CoV-2-driven expansion was significantly weaker in crossreactive than monoreactive clones.

Only in-frame clones appear in the TCRdb table, and some are missing; sequencing was by immunoSEQ multiplex PCR. The sample has more than 20,000 clones, under 85% seen once. The CDR3 has 14 residues. CDR1 and CDR2 from the germline V gene are MNHEY and SVGEGT. The V gene lost 4 bases and the J gene lost 6 bases, with 13 bases spanning the gap. CD4+ T cells from unexposed donors were obtained before the COVID-19 pandemic (2011-2018). The cells were cultured for under 13 days before CD4+ T cells were isolated. Material: CD4+ T cells from PBMCs, cultured in vitro. This chain joins TRBV6-2 or TRBV6-3 and TRBJ2-1; D is possibly TRBD1 or TRBD2 (6 bases each). The sequence derives from a human donor in good health. Written as DNA, the CDR3 is TGTGCCAGCAGTTTTTTTTGGGGGGCCAATGAGCAGTTCTTC. As protein: CASSFFWGANEQFF.